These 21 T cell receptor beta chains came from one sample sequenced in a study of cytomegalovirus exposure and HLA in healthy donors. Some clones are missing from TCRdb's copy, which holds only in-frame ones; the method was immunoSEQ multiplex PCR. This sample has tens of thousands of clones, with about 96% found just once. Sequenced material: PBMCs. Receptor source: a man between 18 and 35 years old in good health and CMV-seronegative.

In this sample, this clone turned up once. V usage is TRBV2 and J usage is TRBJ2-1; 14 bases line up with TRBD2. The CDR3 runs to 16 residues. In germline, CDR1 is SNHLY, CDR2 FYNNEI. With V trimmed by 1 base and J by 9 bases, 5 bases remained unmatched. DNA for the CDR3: TGTGCCAGCAGTGAAGGACTAGCGGGAGGGCCTGCTGAGCAGTTCTTC. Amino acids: CASSEGLAGGPAEQFF.

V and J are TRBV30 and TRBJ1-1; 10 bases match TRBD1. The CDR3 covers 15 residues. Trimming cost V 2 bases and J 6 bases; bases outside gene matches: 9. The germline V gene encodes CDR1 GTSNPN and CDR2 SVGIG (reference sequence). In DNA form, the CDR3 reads TGTGCCTGGAGTCCCGCGGGACAGGGGAGGGCTGAAGCTTTCTTT. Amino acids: CAWSPAGQGRAEAFF. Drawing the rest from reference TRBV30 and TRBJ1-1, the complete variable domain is SQTIHQWPATLVQPVGSPLSLECTVEGTSNPNLYWYRQAAGRGLQLLFYSVGIGQISSEVPQNLSASRPQDRQFILSSKKLLLSDSGFYLCAWSPAGQGRAEAFFGQGTRLTVV.

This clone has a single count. As DNA, the CDR3 is TGTGCCAGCAGTCTCGCTACCGTGAGCGGGGTGAACACTGAAGCTTTCTTT. Encoded protein: CASSLATVSGVNTEAFF. The J gene is TRBJ1-1, the V gene TRBV27; D is undetermined. Germline CDR1 MNHEY, CDR2 SMNVEV (reference sequence). The CDR3 totals 17 residues. V lost 5 bases, J lost 0 bases, and 19 bases lay in between.

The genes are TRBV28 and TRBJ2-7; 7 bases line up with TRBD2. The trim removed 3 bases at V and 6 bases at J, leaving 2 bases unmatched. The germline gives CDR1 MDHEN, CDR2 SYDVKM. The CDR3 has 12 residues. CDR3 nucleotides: TGTGCCAGCAGTTTGGGAGGGTTCGAGCAGTACTTC. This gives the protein CASSLGGFEQYF. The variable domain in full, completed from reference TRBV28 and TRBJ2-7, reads DVKVTQSSRYLVKRTGEKVFLECVQDMDHENMFWYRQDPGLGLRLIYFSYDVKMKEKGDIPEGYSVSREKKERFSLILESASTNQTSMYLCASSLGGFEQYFGPGTRLTVT.

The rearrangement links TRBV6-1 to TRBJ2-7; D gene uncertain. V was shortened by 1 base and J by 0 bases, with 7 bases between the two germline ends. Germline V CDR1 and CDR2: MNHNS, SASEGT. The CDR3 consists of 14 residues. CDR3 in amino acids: CASSEGSSSYEQYF. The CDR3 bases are TGTGCCAGCAGTGAAGGATCGAGCTCCTACGAGCAGTACTTC.

The CDR3 bases are TGTGCCAGTAGTACCGCGAGTAGCGGAGCCTACGAGCAGTACTTC. It yields the protein CASSTASSGAYEQYF. The chain combines TRBV19 with TRBJ2-7; tentatively, D is TRBD2 (6 bases). Trimming took off 4 bases at V and 2 bases at J, with 15 bases between the two ends. The germline V gene encodes CDR1 LNHDA and CDR2 SQIVND (reference sequence). The CDR3 loop spans 15 amino acids.

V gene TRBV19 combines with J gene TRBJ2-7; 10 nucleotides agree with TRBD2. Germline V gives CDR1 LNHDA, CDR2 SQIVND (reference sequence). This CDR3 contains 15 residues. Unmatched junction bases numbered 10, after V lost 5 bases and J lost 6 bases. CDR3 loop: CASSQASGSLLEQYF. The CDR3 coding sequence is TGTGCCAGTAGTCAGGCTAGCGGGAGTCTCCTCGAGCAGTACTTC. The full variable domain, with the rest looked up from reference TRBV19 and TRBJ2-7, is DGGITQSPKYLFRKEGQNVTLSCEQNLNHDAMYWYRQDPGQGLRLIYYSQIVNDFQKGDIAEGYSVSREKKESFPLTVTSAQKNPTAFYLCASSQASGSLLEQYFGPGTRLTVT.

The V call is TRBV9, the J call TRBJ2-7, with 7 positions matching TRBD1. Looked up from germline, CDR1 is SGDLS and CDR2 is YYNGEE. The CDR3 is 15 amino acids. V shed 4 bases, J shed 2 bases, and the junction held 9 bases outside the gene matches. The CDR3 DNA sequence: TGTGCCAGCAGCCTCAACCCTGGGACAGCCTACGAGCAGTACTTC. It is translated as CASSLNPGTAYEQYF.

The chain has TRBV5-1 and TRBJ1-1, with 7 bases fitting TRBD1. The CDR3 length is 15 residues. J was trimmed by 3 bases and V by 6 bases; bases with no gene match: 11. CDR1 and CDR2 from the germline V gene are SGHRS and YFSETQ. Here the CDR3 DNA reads TGCGCCAGCAACCCCGGCCCAGGACAGGACACTGAAGCTTTCTTT. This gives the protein CASNPGPGQDTEAFF.

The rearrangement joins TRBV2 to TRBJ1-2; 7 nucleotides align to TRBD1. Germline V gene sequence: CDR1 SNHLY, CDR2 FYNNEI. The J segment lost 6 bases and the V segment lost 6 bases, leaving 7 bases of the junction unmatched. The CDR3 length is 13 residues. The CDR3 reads CASSGDSRNGYTF. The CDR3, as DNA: TGTGCCAGCAGCGGGGACAGCCGGAATGGCTACACCTTC.

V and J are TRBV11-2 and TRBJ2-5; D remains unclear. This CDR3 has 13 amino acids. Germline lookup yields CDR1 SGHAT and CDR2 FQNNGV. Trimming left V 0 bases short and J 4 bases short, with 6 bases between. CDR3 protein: CASSLDLLETQYF. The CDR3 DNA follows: TGTGCCAGCAGCTTAGATCTGTTAGAGACCCAGTACTTC.

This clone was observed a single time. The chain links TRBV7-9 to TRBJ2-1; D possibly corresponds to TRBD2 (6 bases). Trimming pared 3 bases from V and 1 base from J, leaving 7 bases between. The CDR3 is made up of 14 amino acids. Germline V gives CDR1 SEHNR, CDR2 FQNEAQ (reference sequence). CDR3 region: CASSFRGSYNEQFF. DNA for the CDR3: TGTGCCAGCAGCTTTCGGGGGTCCTACAATGAGCAGTTCTTC.

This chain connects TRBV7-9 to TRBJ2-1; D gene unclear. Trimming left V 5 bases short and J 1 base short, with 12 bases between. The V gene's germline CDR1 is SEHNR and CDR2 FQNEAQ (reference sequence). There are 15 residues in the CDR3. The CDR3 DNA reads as TGTGCCAGCAGCCAAGCGCGTGTTTCCTACAATGAGCAGTTCTTC. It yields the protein CASSQARVSYNEQFF.

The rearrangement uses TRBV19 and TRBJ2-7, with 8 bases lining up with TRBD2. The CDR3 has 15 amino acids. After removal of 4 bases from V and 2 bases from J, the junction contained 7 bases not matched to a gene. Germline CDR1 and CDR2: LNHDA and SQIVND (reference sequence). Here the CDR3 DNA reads TGTGCCAGTAGTACCCGACTAGCGCGGACCTACGAGCAGTACTTC. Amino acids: CASSTRLARTYEQYF.

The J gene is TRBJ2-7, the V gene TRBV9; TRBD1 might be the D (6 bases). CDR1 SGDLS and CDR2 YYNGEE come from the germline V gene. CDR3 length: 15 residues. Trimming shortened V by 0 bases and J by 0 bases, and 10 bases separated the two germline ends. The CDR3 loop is CASSVGQASSYEQYF. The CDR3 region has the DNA TGTGCCAGCAGCGTAGGACAGGCCAGCTCCTACGAGCAGTACTTC.

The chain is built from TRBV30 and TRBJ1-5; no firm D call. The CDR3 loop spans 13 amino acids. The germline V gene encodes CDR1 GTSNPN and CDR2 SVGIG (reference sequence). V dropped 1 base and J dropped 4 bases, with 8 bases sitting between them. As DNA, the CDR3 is TGTGCCTGGAGTGAACAGCAAAATCAGCCCCAGCATTTT. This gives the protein CAWSEQQNQPQHF.

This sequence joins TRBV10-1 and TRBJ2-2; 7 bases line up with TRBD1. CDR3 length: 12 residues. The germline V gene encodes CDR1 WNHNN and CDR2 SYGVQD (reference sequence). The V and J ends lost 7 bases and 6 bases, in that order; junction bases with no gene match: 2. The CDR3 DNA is TGCGCCAGCATGGGGACAGCCGGGGAGCTGTTTTTT. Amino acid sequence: CASMGTAGELFF.

As DNA, the CDR3 is TGTGCCAGCAGCCAAAGTCCGGGACTAGCGGGCTTTACCGGGGAGCTGTTTTTT. Translation: CASSQSPGLAGFTGELFF. This chain uses TRBV7-9 with TRBJ2-2, with 12 nucleotides matching TRBD2. Germline CDR1 reads SEHNR; CDR2 reads FQNEAQ (reference sequence). V was pared by 5 bases and J by 5 bases, with 12 bases of the junction left unmatched. This CDR3 is built from 18 residues.

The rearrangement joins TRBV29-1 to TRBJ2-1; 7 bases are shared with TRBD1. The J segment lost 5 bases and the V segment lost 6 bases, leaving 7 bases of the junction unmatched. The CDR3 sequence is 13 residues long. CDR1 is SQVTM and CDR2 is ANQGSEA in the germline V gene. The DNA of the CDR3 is TGCAGCGTACAGGGGCCTTTCGACAATGAGCAGTTCTTC. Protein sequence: CSVQGPFDNEQFF.

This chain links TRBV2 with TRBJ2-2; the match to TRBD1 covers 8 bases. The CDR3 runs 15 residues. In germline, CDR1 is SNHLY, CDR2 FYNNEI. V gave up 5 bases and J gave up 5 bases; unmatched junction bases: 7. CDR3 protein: CASSRSGGWTGELFF. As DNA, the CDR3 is TGTGCCAGCAGTAGATCAGGGGGCTGGACCGGGGAGCTGTTTTTT.

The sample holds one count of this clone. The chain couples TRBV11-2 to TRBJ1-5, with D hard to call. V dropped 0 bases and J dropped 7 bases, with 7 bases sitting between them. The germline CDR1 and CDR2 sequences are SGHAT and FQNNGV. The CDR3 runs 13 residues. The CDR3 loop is CASSLDPGQPQHF. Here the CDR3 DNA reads TGTGCCAGCAGCTTAGATCCGGGGCAGCCCCAGCATTTT. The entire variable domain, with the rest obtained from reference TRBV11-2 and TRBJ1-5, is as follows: EAGVAQSPRYKIIEKRQSVAFWCNPISGHATLYWYQQILGQGPKLLIQFQNNGVVDDSQLPKDRFSAERLKGVDSTLKIQPAKLEDSAVYLCASSLDPGQPQHFGDGTRLSIL.